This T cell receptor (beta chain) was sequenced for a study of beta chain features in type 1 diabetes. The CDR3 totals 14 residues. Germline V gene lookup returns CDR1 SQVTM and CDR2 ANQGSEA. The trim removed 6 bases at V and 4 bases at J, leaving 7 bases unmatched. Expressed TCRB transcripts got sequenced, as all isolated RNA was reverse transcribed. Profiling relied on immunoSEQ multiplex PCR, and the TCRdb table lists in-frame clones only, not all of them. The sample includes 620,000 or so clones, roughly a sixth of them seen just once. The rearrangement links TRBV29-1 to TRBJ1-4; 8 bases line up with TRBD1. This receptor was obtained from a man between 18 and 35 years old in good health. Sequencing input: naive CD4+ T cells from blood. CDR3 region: CSVRQGFGNEKLFF. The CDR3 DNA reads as TGCAGCGTCCGACAGGGGTTCGGTAATGAAAAACTGTTTTTT.